This T cell receptor (beta chain) is drawn from a study of T cells in Graves' hyperthyroidism and ophthalmopathy. RNA transcripts gave rise to amplified TCR beta CDR3 regions. In the first-round RT-PCR of the TCR CDR3, the HTBI primer set was used. Each CDR3 protein gets one entry after TCRdb re-called the multiplex PCR reads with MiXCR. The data show 350,000 to 500,000 distinct CDR3 sequences, approximately 15% seen once. Only a few counts were recorded for this clonotype. This sequence originates from a woman aged 18-29 years with Graves' hyperthyroidism. Sample: blood.

The CDR3 bases are TGTGCCAGCCGCGCATCACTTAGCTCCTACAATGAGCAGTTCTTC. Translation: CASRASLSSYNEQFF. The chain links TRBV6-1 to TRBJ2-1; D remains unclear. Germline CDR1 and CDR2: MNHNS and SASEGT. The CDR3 length is 15 residues. Trimming cost V 8 bases and J 0 bases, with 14 bases left between them.